This TCR beta chain was found in a study of T cell repertoires in cytomegalovirus infection. In TCRdb, the reads were re-called with MiXCR into one record per CDR3 protein. Among about 260,000 distinct CDR3 sequences listed, about 13% were seen once. Findings of the study overall: In two of eight donors, the top clonotype was HLA-C-restricted CMV-specific.

As regards this clonotype: Its antigen is currently unknown.

CDR1 and CDR2 (germline): SGHRS, YFSETQ. The CDR3 consists of 14 residues. With 0 bases removed from V and 1 base from J, the gap between germline ends came to 7 bases. This TCR was recovered from a human donor in good health (CMV status not recorded). Some clones in this sample may be carry-over from other donors' samples. Sequencing used PBMCs. V gene TRBV5-1 combines with J gene TRBJ1-1, with D unclear. The chain's CDR3 is CASSLAYGNTEAFF. CDR3 nucleotide sequence: TGCGCCAGCAGCTTGGCTTACGGGAACACTGAAGCTTTCTTT.